These T cell receptor delta chains were read from a single sample in a study of Vδ1+ human thymocytes. TCRdb re-called the multiplex PCR reads using CATT. Of about 50,000 delta-chain clones listed, less than 15% are singletons. Material for sequencing was Vdelta1+ gamma-delta thymocytes from the thymus. The source is a girl under three years old who had congenital heart surgery. Both conserved end residues are part of each CDR3. The D gene is left open where the match is weak. Where a row states a size, it is once, few, many or the class of an expanded clone; other rows omit it.

d_gene: TRDD3
j_gene: TRDJ1
v_gene: TRDV2
abundance: .
len: 16
CDR3nt: TGTGCCTGTGACTTGGTACTGGGGGATACAACCGATAAACTCATCTTT
CDR3aa: CACDLVLGDTTDKLIF

d_gene: TRDD3
j_gene: TRDJ1
v_gene: TRDV1
abundance: few
len: 18
CDR3nt: TGTGCTCTTGGGGAACCCCTCGGCGCTGGGGGATACGCCGATAAACTCATCTTT
CDR3aa: CALGEPLGAGGYADKLIF

d_gene: TRDD3
j_gene: TRDJ1
v_gene: TRDV1
abundance: few
len: 16
CDR3nt: TGTGCTCTTGGGGAATCTGACCTGGGGATACTACAAAAACTCATCTTT
CDR3aa: CALGESDLGILQKLIF

d_gene: TRDD3
j_gene: TRDJ1
v_gene: TRDV1
abundance: .
len: 22
CDR3nt: TGTGCTCTTGGGGAACTAAAGCACTTCGCCTCGTTACTGGGGGAGTACACCGATAAACTCATCTTT
CDR3aa: CALGELKHFASLLGEYTDKLIF

d_gene: TRDD3
j_gene: TRDJ1
v_gene: TRDV1
abundance: .
len: 25
CDR3nt: TGTGCTCTTGGGGAACTACCCCTTTCCTTCTTACTGGGGGATACGGGTCCCCCTCGCACCGATAAACTCATCTTT
CDR3aa: CALGELPLSFLLGDTGPPRTDKLIF

d_gene: TRDD3
j_gene: TRDJ1
v_gene: TRDV1
abundance: once
len: 24
CDR3nt: TGTGCTCTTGGGGAACAGCCGGCCTACGCGGTTGGGGGATACGCGCTTGGGTACACCGATAAACTCATCTTT
CDR3aa: CALGEQPAYAVGGYALGYTDKLIF

d_gene: .
j_gene: TRDJ1
v_gene: TRDV1
abundance: .
len: 21
CDR3nt: TGTGCTCTTGGGGAACCTAACCCCCCTCTTCCCCTCCGTACTGACACCGATAAACTCATCTTT
CDR3aa: CALGEPNPPLPLRTDTDKLIF

d_gene: .
j_gene: TRDJ1
v_gene: TRAV29/DV5
abundance: few
len: 27
CDR3nt: .
CDR3aa: CSVLLCSKRFPKGGLYWGIRPTDKLIF

d_gene: .
j_gene: TRDJ1
v_gene: TRDV1
abundance: .
len: 22
CDR3nt: TGTGCTCTTGGGGACCTCAGGCCTTCCTTCAGCTTACTGGGGCCACGCACCGATAAACTCATCTTT
CDR3aa: CALGDLRPSFSLLGPRTDKLIF

d_gene: TRDD3
j_gene: TRDJ1
v_gene: TRDV1
abundance: few
len: 17
CDR3nt: TGTGCTCTTGGGGCGATACTGGGGGATACTGGCACCGATAAACTCATCTTT
CDR3aa: CALGAILGDTGTDKLIF

d_gene: .
j_gene: TRDJ1
v_gene: TRDV1
abundance: few
len: 21
CDR3nt: TGTGCTCTTGGGGAGCTTTTCCACCTTCCAACTGTACGGGGGATGCCGTTTAAACTCATCTTT
CDR3aa: CALGELFHLPTVRGMPFKLIF

d_gene: .
j_gene: TRDJ1
v_gene: TRAV29/DV5
abundance: few
len: 14
CDR3nt: TGTGCAGCAAGCGCGACAAATCTCTCGAATAAACTGATCTTT
CDR3aa: CAASATNLSNKLIF

d_gene: .
j_gene: TRDJ1
v_gene: TRDV1
abundance: few
len: 18
CDR3nt: TGTGCTCTTGGGGAAAAACTACTCCCTGGGGATTCCACCGATAAACTCATCTTT
CDR3aa: CALGEKLLPGDSTDKLIF

d_gene: TRDD3
j_gene: TRDJ1
v_gene: TRDV1
abundance: .
len: 18
CDR3nt: TGTGCTCTTGCTCTATTGGCATGGGGGATTCGAGGCCCCGATAAACTCATCTTT
CDR3aa: CALALLAWGIRGPDKLIF